The 10 T cell receptor beta chains presented below share a single source sample, sequenced in a study of blood T cell repertoires in COVID-19. Measured with immunoSEQ multiplex PCR; TCRdb has only the in-frame clones, and not every one. The data contain under 300,000 clones, 65% to 85% of them singletons. The sequencing input was peripheral blood. Receptors originate from a woman between 35 and 50 years old with active or convalescent COVID-19.

J is TRBJ1-2 and V is TRBV6-5, with 7 bases matching TRBD1. CDR1 and CDR2 from the germline V gene are MNHEY and SVGAGI. The CDR3 consists of 14 residues. J gave up 2 bases and V 5 bases, and 5 bases lay outside the gene matches. The CDR3 DNA follows: TGTGCCAGCAGTCCGGACAGGTGGAACTATGGCTACACCTTC. This encodes CASSPDRWNYGYTF.

V and J are TRBV10-1 and TRBJ1-5, with 8 bases that match TRBD1. The CDR3 sequence is 19 residues long. The junction had 16 bases not matched to a gene; V was cut back by 6 bases and J by 0 bases. Germline assignment: CDR1 WNHNN and CDR2 SYGVQD (reference sequence). The CDR3: CASRLRRTGFTYSNQPQHF. DNA for the CDR3: TGCGCCAGCAGGCTTCGAAGGACAGGGTTCACCTATAGCAATCAGCCCCAGCATTTT.

The V gene is TRBV5-1, the J gene TRBJ1-2; 10 bases fit TRBD1. The ends lost 3 bases at V and 6 bases at J; junction bases unmatched: 11. CDR3 length: 16 amino acids. Germline V lookup: CDR1 SGHRS, CDR2 YFSETQ. CDR3 sequence (DNA): TGCGCCAGCAGCTACGACCCGACAGGGGGCCGCAATGGCTACACCTTC. It codes for CASSYDPTGGRNGYTF.

The J gene is TRBJ1-1, the V gene TRBV9, with a weak D call TRBD1 (5 bases). Germline V gives CDR1 SGDLS, CDR2 YYNGEE. This CDR3 contains 15 residues. The V end was cut by 3 bases, the J end by 2 bases, with 14 bases between. The CDR3 region is CASSASGGVNTEAFF. DNA of the CDR3: TGTGCCAGCAGCGCCTCTGGGGGGGTTAACACTGAAGCTTTCTTT. Full variable domain (rest looked up from reference TRBV9 and TRBJ1-1): DSGVTQTPKHLITATGQRVTLRCSPRSGDLSVYWYQQSLDQGLQFLIQYYNGEERAKGNILERFSAQQFPDLHSELNLSSLELGDSALYFCASSASGGVNTEAFFGQGTRLTVV.

V usage is TRBV5-4 and J usage is TRBJ1-1; D is perhaps TRBD1 (6 bases). Trimming cost V 0 bases and J 5 bases, with 20 bases left between them. From germline, CDR1 is SGHNT and CDR2 YYREEE (reference sequence). There are 17 residues in the CDR3. CDR3 amino acids: CASSLGPVGGAGTEAFF. In DNA, the CDR3 is TGTGCCAGCAGCTTGGGACCCGTTGGGGGGGCAGGTACTGAAGCTTTCTTT.

The J gene is TRBJ2-7, the V gene TRBV7-9; 10 nucleotides agree with TRBD1. Germline lookup yields CDR1 SEHNR and CDR2 FQNEAQ (reference sequence). V lost 4 bases, J lost 6 bases, and 3 bases stayed unmatched. The CDR3 is 13 amino acids. The CDR3 protein is CASSSGTGVEQYF. DNA for the CDR3: TGTGCCAGCAGCTCCGGGACAGGGGTCGAGCAGTACTTC.

This chain uses TRBV14 with TRBJ1-5; D gene uncertain. The V gene's germline CDR1 is SGHDN and CDR2 FVKESK. V lost 0 bases to trimming and J lost 4 bases, with 4 bases between them. This CDR3 spans 13 amino acids. CDR3 sequence (DNA): TGTGCCAGCAGCCAAGACAGAAATCAGCCCCAGCATTTT. Its translation: CASSQDRNQPQHF.

This clone was seen a handful of times. The V call is TRBV28, the J call TRBJ1-2; weak D call: TRBD1 (6 bases). V was cut by 8 bases and J by 4 bases, with 14 bases left in between. This CDR3 spans 13 amino acids. Germline V gives CDR1 MDHEN, CDR2 SYDVKM. The CDR3 loop reads CASVSGAFYGYTF. CDR3 bases: TGTGCCAGCGTTTCAGGGGCCTTCTATGGCTACACCTTC.

This CDR3 is CASSPRGTGVGSGNTIYF. DNA of the CDR3: TGTGCCAGCAGCCCACGAGGGACAGGGGTTGGCTCTGGAAACACCATATATTTT. J is TRBJ1-3 and V is TRBV9; 10 nucleotides match TRBD1. CDR1 is SGDLS and CDR2 is YYNGEE in the germline V gene. This CDR3 has 18 residues. J gave up 0 bases and V 4 bases, and 10 bases lay outside the gene matches.

The rearrangement links TRBV2 to TRBJ1-5; D not certain. Trimming removed 7 bases at V and 6 bases at J, with 13 bases between. Germline-derived CDR1 and CDR2 are SNHLY and FYNNEI. This CDR3 region has 13 residues. The CDR3 loop reads CASKRDKGQPQHF. CDR3 nucleotides: TGTGCCAGCAAGAGGGATAAGGGTCAGCCCCAGCATTTT.